This T cell receptor beta chain is from a study of OX40 agonist ivuxolimab in advanced cancers. TCRdb keeps only in-frame clones here, not all; method: immunoSEQ multiplex PCR. The profile shows more than 65,000 clones, 70% to 90% of them singletons. Trimming took 4 bases from V and 6 from J, leaving 16 bases between them. This CDR3 region has 15 residues. Germline lookup yields CDR1 ENHRY and CDR2 SYGVKD. The source material was CD4+ or CD8+ T cells sorted from blood, sampled in a trial of the OX40 agonist ivuxolimab. This TCR derives from an adult with an advanced solid tumor such as melanoma, head and neck, liver or kidney cancer. This sequence joins TRBV10-3 and TRBJ2-1; D tentatively reads TRBD1 or TRBD2 (5 bases each). The CDR3 here is CAISGSGTPLNEQFF. The CDR3 region has the DNA TGTGCCATCAGTGGGTCCGGGACCCCCCTCAATGAGCAGTTCTTC.